This TCR beta chain appears in the sequencing data of a study of cytomegalovirus exposure and HLA in healthy donors. Study context: For the approximately 420 genotyped donors, more than 65% fell within the Caucasian-associated ancestry cluster.

A remark on this clone: Its target is unknown.

CDR3 length: 16 amino acids. In germline, CDR1 is SEHNR, CDR2 FQNEAQ (reference sequence). V was pared by 5 bases and J by 0 bases, with 16 bases between. 60 Vbeta and 13 Jbeta primers were used in PCR. TCRdb's copy holds only in-frame clones and misses some; the assay was immunoSEQ multiplex PCR. This table has 100,000 to 120,000 clones, about four fifths appearing once. Study-wide results and limits: TCR beta V- and J-gene trimming, according to a later analysis, was linked to a missense DCLRE1C variant.

This receptor was taken from a man in his forties or fifties in good health and CMV-seronegative. The chain has TRBV7-9 and TRBJ1-1, with a tentative D call TRBD1 (5 bases). Sequencing was performed on PBMCs. Here the CDR3 reads CASSAGGPTLNTEAFF. The CDR3, as DNA: TGTGCCAGCAGCGCCGGGGGACCGACCCTGAACACTGAAGCTTTCTTT.